The next 19 T cell receptor beta chains were all read from a single sample in a study of TIL therapy for anti-PD-1-resistant metastatic lung cancer. The immunoSEQ assay was v3. The table came from immunoSEQ multiplex PCR; TCRdb's copy has only in-frame clones and leaves some out. The table lists approximately 97,000 clones, less than 70% of them singletons. The time point: pre-treatment sample, taken before nivolumab and TIL therapy. Pleural nodules or supraclavicular lymph nodes made up most of the excised metastases sampled. Sample: tumor tissue, taken at baseline. The receptors derive from a person between 25 and 79 years old with non-small cell lung cancer.

In its sample, this clone was seen a few times. The chain is built from TRBV3-1 (or the pseudogene TRBV3-2) and TRBJ1-6; D remains ambiguous. The CDR3 totals 11 residues. Germline V gene lookup returns CDR1 LGHDT and CDR2 YNNKEL (reference sequence). Trimming took off 3 bases at V and 7 bases at J, with 1 base between the two ends. The CDR3 DNA reads TGTGCCAGCAGCCACAATTCACCCCTCCACTTT. It is translated as CASSHNSPLHF.

This clone was counted a few times. The rearrangement joins TRBV12-5 to TRBJ1-2; tentatively, D is TRBD1 (5 bases). Germline values: CDR1 LGHNT, CDR2 FRNRAP. Trimming took 1 base from V and 0 from J, leaving 9 bases between them. This CDR3 is built from 15 residues. CDR3 sequence reads: CASGLAGGANYGYTF. The CDR3 DNA is TGTGCTAGTGGTTTGGCCGGGGGAGCTAACTATGGCTACACCTTC.

The V call is TRBV5-4, the J call TRBJ2-1; 11 bases are a match to TRBD1. The V gene end was trimmed by 7 bases and the J gene end by 10 bases; junction bases not matched to a gene: 10. CDR1 and CDR2 from the germline V gene are SGHNT and YYREEE (reference sequence). This CDR3 is 14 amino acids long. The CDR3 coding sequence is TGTGCCAGCGGACAGGGGGCGCGAGACGGGGAGCAGTTCTTC. Residues: CASGQGARDGEQFF.

This chain uses TRBV27 with TRBJ2-7; D is perhaps TRBD1 or TRBD2 (5 bases each). This CDR3 is built from 15 residues. Deletions cut 4 bases from V and 3 bases from J, with 16 bases between. Germline V lookup: CDR1 MNHEY, CDR2 SMNVEV (reference sequence). Here the CDR3 reads CASSSRGDGRYEQYF. In DNA form, the CDR3 reads TGTGCCAGCAGTTCTCGGGGCGATGGACGCTACGAGCAGTACTTC.

This sequence joins TRBV19 and TRBJ1-4; D not resolved. Germline values: CDR1 LNHDA, CDR2 SQIVND (reference sequence). The V gene lost 6 bases and the J gene lost 8 bases, with 16 bases spanning the gap. The CDR3 runs to 14 residues. In nucleotides, the CDR3 is TGTGCCAGTAGGAATACCAAGCAAGTCGAAAAACTGTTTTTT. Translating gives CASRNTKQVEKLFF. Complete variable domain (other parts from reference TRBV19 and TRBJ1-4): DGGITQSPKYLFRKEGQNVTLSCEQNLNHDAMYWYRQDPGQGLRLIYYSQIVNDFQKGDIAEGYSVSREKKESFPLTVTSAQKNPTAFYLCASRNTKQVEKLFFGSGTQLSVL.

This clone was detected only a few times. Germline and junction disagree at one end, which may indicate a read error. The genes are TRBV7-9 and TRBJ1-3; possibly TRBD1 for D (6 bases). Germline V CDR1 and CDR2: SEHNR, FQNEAQ (reference sequence). The CDR3 runs 14 residues. CDR3 bases: TGTGCCAGCAGCTTAGCGTCGGAACTATCAGGGGTGGATTTT. It specifies CASSLASELSGVDF.

The chain is built from TRBV29-1 and TRBJ2-7, with D perhaps assigned TRBD1 or TRBD2 (5 bases each). The germline gives CDR1 SQVTM, CDR2 ANQGSEA. V gave up 4 bases and J gave up 0 bases, with 16 bases separating them. The CDR3 spans 15 residues. The CDR3 spells CSVADEGDLSYEQYF. In DNA form, the CDR3 reads TGCAGCGTTGCTGACGAAGGGGACCTCTCCTACGAGCAGTACTTC.

This clone showed up just a few times. The J gene is TRBJ1-2, the V gene TRBV15, with TRBD1 as a possible D gene (5 bases). V gave up 3 bases and J gave up 0 bases, with 8 bases separating them. Germline V gives CDR1 LNHNV, CDR2 YYDKDF (reference sequence). The CDR3 is 14 residues long. This chain's CDR3 is CATSRSRANYGYTF. CDR3 DNA: TGTGCCACCAGCAGGTCCAGGGCTAACTATGGCTACACCTTC.

The genes are TRBV18 and TRBJ2-5, with 7 bases fitting TRBD1. From germline, CDR1 is KGHSH and CDR2 LQKENI. Trimming took 4 bases from V and 1 from J; bases not matched to a gene: 3. This CDR3 comprises 14 residues. CDR3 amino acids: CASSQTGAQETQYF. In nucleotides, the CDR3 is TGTGCCAGCTCACAAACAGGGGCCCAAGAGACCCAGTACTTC.

The rearrangement uses TRBV5-1 and TRBJ2-2; 7 nucleotides line up with TRBD1. Trimming took 2 bases from V and 7 from J; bases not matched to a gene: 5. CDR1 is SGHRS, CDR2 YFSETQ, per germline. This CDR3 is 14 amino acids long. The DNA for the CDR3 is TGCGCCAGCAGCTTTCAACAGGGGAGCGGGGAGCTGTTTTTT. The encoded protein is CASSFQQGSGELFF. Supplemented by reference TRBV5-1 and TRBJ2-2, the full variable domain reads KAGVTQTPRYLIKTRGQQVTLSCSPISGHRSVSWYQQTPGQGLQFLFEYFSETQRNKGNFPGRFSGRQFSNSRSEMNVSTLELGDSALYLCASSFQQGSGELFFGEGSRLTVL.

This clone was picked up many times. The rearrangement uses TRBV5-1 and TRBJ2-7; 11 positions match TRBD1. V lost 2 bases and J lost 0; bases outside the gene matches: 7. CDR3 length equals 17 residues. The germline V gene has CDR1 SGHRS and CDR2 YFSETQ. The CDR3 is CASSLTSGTGGSYEQYF. The CDR3 coding sequence is TGCGCCAGCAGCTTAACCTCCGGGACAGGGGGCTCCTACGAGCAGTACTTC.

As to this clone: Additional DNA sequences in this sample encode the identical CDR3. The chain couples TRBV28 to TRBJ1-2; D is unclear. The CDR3 is 12 amino acids. V shed 3 bases and J shed 8 bases, with 10 bases lying between them. Per the germline V gene, CDR1 is MDHEN and CDR2 is SYDVKM. Here the CDR3 reads CASSLAGYGYTF. The CDR3 region has the DNA TGTGCCAGCAGTTTGGCCGGGTACGGCTACACCTTC.

The CDR3 spells CASSYSRGADTQYF. CDR3 DNA sequence: TGTGCCAGCAGTTACTCGAGGGGGGCAGATACGCAGTATTTT. The chain links TRBV6-5 to TRBJ2-3; perhaps D is TRBD1 or TRBD2 (6 bases each). The V end lost 0 bases, the J end lost 4 bases, and 8 bases lay between the germline ends. CDR3 length: 14 residues. Germline values: CDR1 MNHEY, CDR2 SVGAGI.

The chain employs TRBV9 and TRBJ1-1; a weak D match, TRBD1 (5 bases). V shed 1 base and J shed 3 bases, with 7 bases lying between them. Germline CDR1 reads SGDLS; CDR2 reads YYNGEE. This CDR3 has 13 residues. The CDR3 region is CASSVMTDTEAFF. The CDR3 DNA follows: TGTGCCAGCAGCGTAATGACAGACACTGAAGCTTTCTTT.

V is TRBV28 and J is TRBJ1-2, with 7 bases fitting TRBD1. In germline, CDR1 is MDHEN, CDR2 SYDVKM. This CDR3 spans 14 amino acids. As DNA, the CDR3 is TGTGCAGCGCGCTGGGAGGGGGCAAAATATGGCTACACCTTC. Its translation is CAARWEGAKYGYTF.

This clone appeared many times. The chain carries TRBV28 and TRBJ1-2; D unresolved. The CDR3 totals 13 residues. V lost 6 bases and J 3 bases, leaving 11 bases between the germline ends. The germline V gene encodes CDR1 MDHEN and CDR2 SYDVKM. The CDR3 spells CASSPGPDYGYTF. CDR3 bases: TGTGCCAGCAGCCCCGGACCGGACTATGGCTACACCTTC.

This rearrangement joins TRBV28 to TRBJ2-1; TRBD2 is a possible D gene (5 bases). The germline gives CDR1 MDHEN, CDR2 SYDVKM. V lost 10 bases and J 3 bases, leaving 13 bases between the germline ends. CDR3 length: 13 residues. The CDR3: CATEGDYYNEQFF. The CDR3 coding sequence is TGTGCCACCGAGGGCGACTACTACAATGAGCAGTTCTTC.

The chain carries TRBV23-1 and TRBJ2-3; D may be TRBD2 (6 bases). Being an ORF, TRBV23-1 has a function that is uncertain. V lost 6 bases and J 1 base, leaving 14 bases between the germline ends. This CDR3 contains 15 residues. The CDR3 DNA follows: TGCGCCAGCAGGCCAGTTGGAGGGGGCACAGATACGCAGTATTTT. This encodes CASRPVGGGTDTQYF.

This rearrangement joins TRBV18 to TRBJ2-7, with D tentatively TRBD1 (6 bases). The CDR3 covers 14 residues. V was clipped by 2 bases and J by 2 bases, with 10 bases between them. CDR1 and CDR2 (germline): KGHSH, LQKENI. Here the CDR3 DNA reads TGTGCCAGCTCACCAGAGACAGGACCCTACGAGCAGTACTTC. This translates into CASSPETGPYEQYF.